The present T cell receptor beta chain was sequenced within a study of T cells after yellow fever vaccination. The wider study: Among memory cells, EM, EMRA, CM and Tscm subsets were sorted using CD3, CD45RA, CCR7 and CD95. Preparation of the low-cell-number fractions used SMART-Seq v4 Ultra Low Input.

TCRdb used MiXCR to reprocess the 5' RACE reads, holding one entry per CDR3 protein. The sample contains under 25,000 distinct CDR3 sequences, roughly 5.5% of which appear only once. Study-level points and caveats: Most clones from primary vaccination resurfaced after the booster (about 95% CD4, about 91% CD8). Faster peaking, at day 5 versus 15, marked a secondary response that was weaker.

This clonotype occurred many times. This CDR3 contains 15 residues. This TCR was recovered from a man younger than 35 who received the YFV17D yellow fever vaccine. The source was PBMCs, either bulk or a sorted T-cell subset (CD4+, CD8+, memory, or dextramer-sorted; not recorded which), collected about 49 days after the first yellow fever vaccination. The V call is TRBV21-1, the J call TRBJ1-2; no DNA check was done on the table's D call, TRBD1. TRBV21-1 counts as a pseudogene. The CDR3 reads CASPRSPGAAYGYTF. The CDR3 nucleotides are TGTGCCAGCCCGCGCTCGCCAGGGGCCGCCTATGGCTACACCTTC.